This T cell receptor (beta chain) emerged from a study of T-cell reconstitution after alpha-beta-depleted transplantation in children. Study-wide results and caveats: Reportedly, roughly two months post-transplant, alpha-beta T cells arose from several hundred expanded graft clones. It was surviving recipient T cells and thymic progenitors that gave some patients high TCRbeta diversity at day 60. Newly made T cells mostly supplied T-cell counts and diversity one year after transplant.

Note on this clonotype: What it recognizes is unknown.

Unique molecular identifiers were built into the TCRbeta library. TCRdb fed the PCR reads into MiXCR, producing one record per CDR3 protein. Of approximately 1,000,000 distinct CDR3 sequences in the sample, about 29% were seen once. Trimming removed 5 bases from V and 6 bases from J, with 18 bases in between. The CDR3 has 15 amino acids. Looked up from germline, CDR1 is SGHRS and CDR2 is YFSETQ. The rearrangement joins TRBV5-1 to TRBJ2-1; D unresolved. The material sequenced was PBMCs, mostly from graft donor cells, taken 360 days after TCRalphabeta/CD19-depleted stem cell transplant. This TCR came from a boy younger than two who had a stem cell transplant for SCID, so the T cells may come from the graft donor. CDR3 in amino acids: CASRRGVTVPNEQFF. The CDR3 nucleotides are TGCGCCAGCAGGCGCGGAGTCACGGTGCCCAATGAGCAGTTCTTC.